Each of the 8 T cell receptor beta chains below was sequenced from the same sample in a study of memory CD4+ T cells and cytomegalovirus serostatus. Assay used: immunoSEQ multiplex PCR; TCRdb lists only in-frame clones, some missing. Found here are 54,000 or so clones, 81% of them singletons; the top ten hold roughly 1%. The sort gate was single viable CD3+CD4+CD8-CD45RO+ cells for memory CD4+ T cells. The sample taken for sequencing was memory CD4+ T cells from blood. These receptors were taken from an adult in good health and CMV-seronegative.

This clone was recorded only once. The CDR3 DNA sequence: TGTGCCAGCAGGATTACAGGGGAGGGTCAGCCCCAGCATTTT. Protein sequence: CASRITGEGQPQHF. The rearrangement uses TRBV2 and TRBJ1-5; TRBD1 matches at 7 bases. Germline V gene sequence: CDR1 SNHLY, CDR2 FYNNEI. CDR3 size: 14 residues. Trimming cost V 6 bases and J 6 bases; bases outside gene matches: 8.

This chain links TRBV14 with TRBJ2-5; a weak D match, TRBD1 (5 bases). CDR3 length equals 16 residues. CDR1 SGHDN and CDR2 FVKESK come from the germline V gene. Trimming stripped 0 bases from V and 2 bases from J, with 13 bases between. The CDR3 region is CASSQDTRVLQETQYF. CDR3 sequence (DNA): TGTGCCAGCAGCCAAGATACCAGGGTGCTTCAAGAGACCCAGTACTTC.

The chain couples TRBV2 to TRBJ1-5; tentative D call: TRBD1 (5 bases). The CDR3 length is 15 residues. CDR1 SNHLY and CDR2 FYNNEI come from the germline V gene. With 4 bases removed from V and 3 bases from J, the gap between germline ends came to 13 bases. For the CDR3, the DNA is TGTGCCAGCAGTGCCCGGGACGGTACCAATCAGCCCCAGCATTTT. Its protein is CASSARDGTNQPQHF. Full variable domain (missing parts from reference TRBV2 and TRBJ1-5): EPEVTQTPSHQVTQMGQEVILRCVPISNHLYFYWYRQILGQKVEFLVSFYNNEISEKSEIFDDQFSVERPDGSNFTLKIRSTKLEDSAMYFCASSARDGTNQPQHFGDGTRLSIL.

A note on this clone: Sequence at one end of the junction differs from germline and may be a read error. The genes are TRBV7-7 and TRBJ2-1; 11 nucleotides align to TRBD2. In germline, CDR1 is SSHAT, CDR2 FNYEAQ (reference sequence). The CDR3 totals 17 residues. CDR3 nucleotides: TGTGCTAGCAGCTTAGCCCTGGGTAGCGGGAGGGCCCCTGAGCAGTTCTTC. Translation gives CASSLALGSGRAPEQFF.

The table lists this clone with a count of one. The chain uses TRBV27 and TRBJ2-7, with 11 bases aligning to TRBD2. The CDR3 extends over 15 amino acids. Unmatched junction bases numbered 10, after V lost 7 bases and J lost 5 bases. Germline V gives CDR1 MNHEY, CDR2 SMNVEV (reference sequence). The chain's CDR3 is CASMLAGGPHHEQYF. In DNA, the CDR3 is TGTGCCAGCATGCTAGCGGGAGGCCCCCACCACGAGCAGTACTTC.

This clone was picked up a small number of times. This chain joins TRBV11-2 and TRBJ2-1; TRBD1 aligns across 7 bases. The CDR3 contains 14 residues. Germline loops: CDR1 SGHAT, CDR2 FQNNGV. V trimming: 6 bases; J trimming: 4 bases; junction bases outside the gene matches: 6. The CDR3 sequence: CASRGQRTYNEQFF. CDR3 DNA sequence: TGTGCCAGCAGGGGACAGAGGACTTACAATGAGCAGTTCTTC. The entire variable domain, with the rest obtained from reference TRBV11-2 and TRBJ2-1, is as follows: EAGVAQSPRYKIIEKRQSVAFWCNPISGHATLYWYQQILGQGPKLLIQFQNNGVVDDSQLPKDRFSAERLKGVDSTLKIQPAKLEDSAVYLCASRGQRTYNEQFFGPGTRLTVL.

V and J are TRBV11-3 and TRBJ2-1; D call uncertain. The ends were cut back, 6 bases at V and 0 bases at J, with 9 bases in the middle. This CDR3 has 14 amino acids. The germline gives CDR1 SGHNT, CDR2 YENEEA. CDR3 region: CASSPPNSYNEQFF. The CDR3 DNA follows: TGTGCCAGCAGTCCTCCGAACTCCTACAATGAGCAGTTCTTC.

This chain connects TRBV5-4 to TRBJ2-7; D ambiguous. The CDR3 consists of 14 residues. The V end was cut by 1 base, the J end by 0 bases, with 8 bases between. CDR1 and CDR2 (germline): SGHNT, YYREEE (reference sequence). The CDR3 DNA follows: TGTGCCAGCAGCTTGTGGATGGCCTCCTACGAGCAGTACTTC. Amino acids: CASSLWMASYEQYF.